In this sample, the clone carrying this TCR beta chain turned up once. Profiling relied on immunoSEQ multiplex PCR, and the TCRdb table lists in-frame clones only, not all of them. The sample consists of around 30,000 clones, about 87% of them appearing once. The data stem from a study of T cell changes during pregnancy in multiple sclerosis. This specimen consisted of CD8+ T cells from peripheral blood mononuclear cells, obtained in the third trimester of pregnancy. The sequence derives from a female donor with multiple sclerosis, enrolled in a pregnancy study.

DNA of the CDR3: TGTGCCAGCAGCTTAGGGACAGGGGCGTACAATGAGCAGTTCTTC. Residues: CASSLGTGAYNEQFF. The chain has TRBV5-6 and TRBJ2-1, with 10 nucleotides matching TRBD1. The V segment lost 2 bases and the J segment 4 bases; nucleotides outside the gene matches: 3. The CDR3 extends over 15 amino acids. Per germline, CDR1 SGHDT and CDR2 YYEEEE.